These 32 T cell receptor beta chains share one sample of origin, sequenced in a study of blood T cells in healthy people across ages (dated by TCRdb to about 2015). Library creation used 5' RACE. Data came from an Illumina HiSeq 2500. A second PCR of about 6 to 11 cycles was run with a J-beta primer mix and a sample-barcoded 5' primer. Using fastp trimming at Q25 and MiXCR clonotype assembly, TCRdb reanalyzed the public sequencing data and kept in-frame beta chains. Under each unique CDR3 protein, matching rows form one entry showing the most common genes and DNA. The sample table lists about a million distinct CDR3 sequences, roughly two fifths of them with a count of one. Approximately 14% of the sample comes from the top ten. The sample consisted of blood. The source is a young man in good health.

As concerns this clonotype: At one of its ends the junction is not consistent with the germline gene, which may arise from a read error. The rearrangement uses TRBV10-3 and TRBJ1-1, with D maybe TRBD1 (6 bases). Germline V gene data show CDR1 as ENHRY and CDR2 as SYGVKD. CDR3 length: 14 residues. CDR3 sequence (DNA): TGTGCCATCAGCAAGGGACAAACGAACACTAAAGCTTTCTTT. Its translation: CAISKGQTNTKAFF.

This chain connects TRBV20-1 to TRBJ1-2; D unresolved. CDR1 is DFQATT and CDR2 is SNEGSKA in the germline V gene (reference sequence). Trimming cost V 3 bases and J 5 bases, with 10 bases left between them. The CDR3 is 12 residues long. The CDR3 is CSARGLQYGYTF. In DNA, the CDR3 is TGCAGTGCTAGGGGTTTACAGTATGGCTACACCTTC.

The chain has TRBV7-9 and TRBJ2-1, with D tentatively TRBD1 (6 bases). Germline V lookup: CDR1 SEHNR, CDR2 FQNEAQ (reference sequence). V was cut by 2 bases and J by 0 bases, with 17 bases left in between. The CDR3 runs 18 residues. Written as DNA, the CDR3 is TGTGCCAGCAGCTTATCAGGGGATGCACGGAGCTCCTACAATGAGCAGTTCTTC. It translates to CASSLSGDARSSYNEQFF.

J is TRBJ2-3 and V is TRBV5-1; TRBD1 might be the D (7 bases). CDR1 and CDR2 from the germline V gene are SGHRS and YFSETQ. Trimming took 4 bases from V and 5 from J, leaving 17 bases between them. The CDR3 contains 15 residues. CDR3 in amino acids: CASSPQGGRVDTQYF. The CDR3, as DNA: TGCGCCAGCAGCCCCCAGGGGGGTAGGGTAGATACGCAGTATTTT. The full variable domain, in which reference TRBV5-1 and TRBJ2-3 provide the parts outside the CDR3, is KAGVTQTPRYLIKTRGQQVTLSCSPISGHRSVSWYQQTPGQGLQFLFEYFSETQRNKGNFPGRFSGRQFSNSRSEMNVSTLELGDSALYLCASSPQGGRVDTQYFGPGTRLTVL.

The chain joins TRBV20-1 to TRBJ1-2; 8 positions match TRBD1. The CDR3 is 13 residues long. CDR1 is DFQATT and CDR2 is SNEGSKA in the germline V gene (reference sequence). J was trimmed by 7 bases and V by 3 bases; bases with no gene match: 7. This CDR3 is CSARSTGGGGYTF. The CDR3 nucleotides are TGCAGTGCTAGGTCCACAGGGGGAGGTGGCTACACCTTC.

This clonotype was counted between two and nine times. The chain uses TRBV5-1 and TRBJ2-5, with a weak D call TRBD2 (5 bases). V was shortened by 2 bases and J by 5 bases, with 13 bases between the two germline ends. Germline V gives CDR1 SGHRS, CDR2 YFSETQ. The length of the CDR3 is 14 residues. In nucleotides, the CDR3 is TGCGCCAGCAGCTTTATCGCTAGCTCGGAGACCCAGTACTTC. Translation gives CASSFIASSETQYF. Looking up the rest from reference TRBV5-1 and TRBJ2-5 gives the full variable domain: KAGVTQTPRYLIKTRGQQVTLSCSPISGHRSVSWYQQTPGQGLQFLFEYFSETQRNKGNFPGRFSGRQFSNSRSEMNVSTLELGDSALYLCASSFIASSETQYFGPGTRLLVL.

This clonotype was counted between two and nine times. As DNA, the CDR3 is TGTGCCAGCAGTAATGAAAAACTGTTTTTT. The encoded protein is CASSNEKLFF. The V gene is TRBV28, the J gene TRBJ1-4; no clear D. The CDR3 runs 10 residues. Germline V gene sequence: CDR1 MDHEN, CDR2 SYDVKM. Trimming removed 5 bases from V and 5 bases from J, with 0 bases in between.

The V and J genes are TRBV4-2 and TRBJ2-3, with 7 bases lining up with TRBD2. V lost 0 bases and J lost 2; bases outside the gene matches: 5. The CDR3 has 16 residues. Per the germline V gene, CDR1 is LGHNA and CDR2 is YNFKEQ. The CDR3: CASSQDPRGYTDTQYF. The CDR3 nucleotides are TGTGCCAGCAGCCAAGATCCGCGGGGGTACACAGATACGCAGTATTTT.

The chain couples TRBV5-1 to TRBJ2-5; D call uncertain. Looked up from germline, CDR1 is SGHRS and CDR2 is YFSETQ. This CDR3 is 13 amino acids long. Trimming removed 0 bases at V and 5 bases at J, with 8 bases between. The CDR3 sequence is CASSLESLETQYF. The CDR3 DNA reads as TGCGCCAGCAGCTTGGAAAGTCTGGAGACCCAGTACTTC.

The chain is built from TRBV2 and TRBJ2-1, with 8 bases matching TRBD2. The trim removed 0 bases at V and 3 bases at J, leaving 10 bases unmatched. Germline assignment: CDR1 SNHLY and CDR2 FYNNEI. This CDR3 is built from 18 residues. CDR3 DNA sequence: TGTGCCAGCAGTGAAGCGAGGAGCGGGGGTAGCCTCTACAATGAGCAGTTCTTC. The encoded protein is CASSEARSGGSLYNEQFF.

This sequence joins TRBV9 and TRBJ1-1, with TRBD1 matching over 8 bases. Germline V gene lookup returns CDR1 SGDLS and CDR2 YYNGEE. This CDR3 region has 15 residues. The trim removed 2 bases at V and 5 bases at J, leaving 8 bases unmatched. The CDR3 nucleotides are TGTGCCAGCAGCGTCTCAGGGGGCTCTGGAACTGAAGCTTTCTTT. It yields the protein CASSVSGGSGTEAFF.

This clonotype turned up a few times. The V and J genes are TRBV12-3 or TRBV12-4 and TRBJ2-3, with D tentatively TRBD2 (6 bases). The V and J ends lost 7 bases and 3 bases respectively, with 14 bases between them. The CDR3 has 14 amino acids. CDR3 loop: CASTSRAGTDTQYF. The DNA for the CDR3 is TGTGCCAGCACCAGTAGGGCGGGGACAGATACGCAGTATTTT.

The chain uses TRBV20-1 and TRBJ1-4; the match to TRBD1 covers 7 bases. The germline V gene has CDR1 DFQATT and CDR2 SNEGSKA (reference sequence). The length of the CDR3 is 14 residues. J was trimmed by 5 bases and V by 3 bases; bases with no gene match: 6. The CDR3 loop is CSASDGTVNEKLFF. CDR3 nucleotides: TGCAGTGCTAGCGATGGGACAGTCAATGAAAAACTGTTTTTT.

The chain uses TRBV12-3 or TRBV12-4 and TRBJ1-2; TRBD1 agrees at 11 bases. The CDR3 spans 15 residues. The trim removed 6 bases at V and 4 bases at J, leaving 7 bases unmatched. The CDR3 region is CASSYSGTGGYGYTF. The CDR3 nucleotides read TGTGCCAGCAGCTACTCCGGGACAGGGGGCTATGGCTACACCTTC.

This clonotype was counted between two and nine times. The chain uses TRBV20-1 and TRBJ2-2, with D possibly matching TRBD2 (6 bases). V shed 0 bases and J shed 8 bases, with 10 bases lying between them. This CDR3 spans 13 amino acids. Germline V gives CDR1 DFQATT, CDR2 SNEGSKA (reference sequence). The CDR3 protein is CSAREGGPGELFF. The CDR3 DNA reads TGCAGTGCTAGAGAGGGGGGTCCGGGGGAGCTGTTTTTT.

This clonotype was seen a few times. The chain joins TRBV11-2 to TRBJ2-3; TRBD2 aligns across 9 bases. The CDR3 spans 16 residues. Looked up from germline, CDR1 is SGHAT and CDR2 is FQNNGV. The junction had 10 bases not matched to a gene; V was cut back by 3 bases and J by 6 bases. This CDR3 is CASSLIAGATLDTQYF. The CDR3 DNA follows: TGTGCCAGCAGCTTGATAGCGGGGGCCACCTTGGATACGCAGTATTTT.

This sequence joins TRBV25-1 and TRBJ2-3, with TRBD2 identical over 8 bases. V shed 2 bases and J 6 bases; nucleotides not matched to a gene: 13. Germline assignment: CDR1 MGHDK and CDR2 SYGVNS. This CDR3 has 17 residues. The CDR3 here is CASSEPFSRGGMDTQYF. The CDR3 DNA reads TGTGCCAGCAGTGAACCCTTCTCACGGGGGGGCATGGATACGCAGTATTTT.

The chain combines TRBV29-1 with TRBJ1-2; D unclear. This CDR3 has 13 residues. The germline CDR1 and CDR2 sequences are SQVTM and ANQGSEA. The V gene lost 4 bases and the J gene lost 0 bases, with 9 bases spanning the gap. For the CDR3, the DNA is TGCAGCGTTGTCGGCCCAGCTAACTATGGCTACACCTTC. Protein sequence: CSVVGPANYGYTF. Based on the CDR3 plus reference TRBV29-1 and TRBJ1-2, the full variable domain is SAVISQKPSRDICQRGTSLTIQCQVDSQVTMMFWYRQQPGQSLTLIATANQGSEATYESGFVIDKFPISRPNLTFSTLTVSNMSPEDSSIYLCSVVGPANYGYTFGSGTRLTVV.

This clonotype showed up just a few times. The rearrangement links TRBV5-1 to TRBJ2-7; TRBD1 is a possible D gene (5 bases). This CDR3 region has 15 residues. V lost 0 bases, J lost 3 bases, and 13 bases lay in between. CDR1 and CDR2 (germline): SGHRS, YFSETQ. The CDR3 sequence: CASSLEAGPYYEQYF. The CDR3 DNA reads TGCGCCAGCAGCTTGGAGGCAGGGCCCTACTACGAGCAGTACTTC.

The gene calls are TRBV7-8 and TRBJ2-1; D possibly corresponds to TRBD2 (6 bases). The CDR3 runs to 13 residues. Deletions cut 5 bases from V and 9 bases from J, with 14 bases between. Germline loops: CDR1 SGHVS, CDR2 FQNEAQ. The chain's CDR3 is CASSVGGAPEQFF. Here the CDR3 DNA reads TGTGCCAGCAGCGTAGGCGGGGCCCCTGAGCAGTTCTTC.

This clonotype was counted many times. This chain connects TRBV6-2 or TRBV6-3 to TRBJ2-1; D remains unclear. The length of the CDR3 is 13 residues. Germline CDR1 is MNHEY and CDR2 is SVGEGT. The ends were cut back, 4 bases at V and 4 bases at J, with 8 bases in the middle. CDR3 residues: CASSLEAYNEQFF. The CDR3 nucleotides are TGTGCCAGCAGTTTAGAAGCTTACAATGAGCAGTTCTTC.

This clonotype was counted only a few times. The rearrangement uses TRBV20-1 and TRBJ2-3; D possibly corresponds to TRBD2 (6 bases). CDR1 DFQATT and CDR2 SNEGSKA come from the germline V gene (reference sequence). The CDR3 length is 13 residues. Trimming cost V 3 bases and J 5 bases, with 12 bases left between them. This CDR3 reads CSASWGVLDTQYF. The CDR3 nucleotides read TGCAGTGCTAGTTGGGGGGTTTTAGATACGCAGTATTTT.

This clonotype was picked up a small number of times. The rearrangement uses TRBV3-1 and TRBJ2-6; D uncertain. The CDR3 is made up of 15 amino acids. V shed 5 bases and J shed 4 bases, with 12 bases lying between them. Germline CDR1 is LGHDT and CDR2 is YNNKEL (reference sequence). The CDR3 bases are TGTGCCAGCAGCGAAGTCCCATCCGGGGCCAACGTCCTGACTTTC. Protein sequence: CASSEVPSGANVLTF.

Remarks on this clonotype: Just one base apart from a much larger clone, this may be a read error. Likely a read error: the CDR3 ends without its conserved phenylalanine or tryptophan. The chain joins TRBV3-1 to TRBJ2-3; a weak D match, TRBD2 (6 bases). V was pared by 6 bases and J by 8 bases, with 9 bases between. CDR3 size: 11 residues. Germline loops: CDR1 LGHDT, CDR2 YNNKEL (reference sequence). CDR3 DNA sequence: TGTGCCAGCAGTAAGGAGGGTACGCAGTATTTG. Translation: CASSKEGTQYL.

CDR3 amino acids: CSLPLAGAGNEQFF. The CDR3 DNA reads TGCAGTCTCCCACTGGCAGGGGCGGGGAATGAGCAGTTCTTC. The rearrangement joins TRBV20-1 to TRBJ2-1; D could derive from TRBD1 or TRBD2 (6 bases each). CDR3 length: 14 residues. V lost 8 bases to trimming and J lost 7 bases, with 21 bases between them. Germline V gene sequence: CDR1 DFQATT, CDR2 SNEGSKA (reference sequence).

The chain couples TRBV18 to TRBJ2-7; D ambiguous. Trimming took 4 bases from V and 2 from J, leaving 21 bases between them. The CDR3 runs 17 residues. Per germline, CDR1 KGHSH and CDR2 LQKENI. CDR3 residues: CASSLVPARLRTYEQYF. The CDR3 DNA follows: TGTGCCAGCTCACTCGTCCCAGCGAGGTTGCGGACCTACGAGCAGTACTTC.

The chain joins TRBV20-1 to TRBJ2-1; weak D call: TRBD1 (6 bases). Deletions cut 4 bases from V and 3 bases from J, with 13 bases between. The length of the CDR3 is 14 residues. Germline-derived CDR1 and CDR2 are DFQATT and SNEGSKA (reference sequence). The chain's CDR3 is CSATTGTFYNEQFF. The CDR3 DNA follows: TGCAGTGCTACGACCGGGACATTCTACAATGAGCAGTTCTTC.

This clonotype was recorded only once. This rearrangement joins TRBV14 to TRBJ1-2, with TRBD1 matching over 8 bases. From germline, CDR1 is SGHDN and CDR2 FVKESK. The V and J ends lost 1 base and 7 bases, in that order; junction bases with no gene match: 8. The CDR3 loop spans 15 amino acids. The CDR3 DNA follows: TGTGCCAGCAGCCAAGGTTGGAGCAGGGGGCTTGGCTACACCTTC. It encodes CASSQGWSRGLGYTF.

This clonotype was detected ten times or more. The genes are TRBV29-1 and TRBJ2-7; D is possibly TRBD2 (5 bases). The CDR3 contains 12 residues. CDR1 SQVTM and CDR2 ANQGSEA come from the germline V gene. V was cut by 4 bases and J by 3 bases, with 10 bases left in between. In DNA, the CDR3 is TGCAGCGTTGCAACGGGGAACTACGAGCAGTACTTC. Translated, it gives CSVATGNYEQYF.

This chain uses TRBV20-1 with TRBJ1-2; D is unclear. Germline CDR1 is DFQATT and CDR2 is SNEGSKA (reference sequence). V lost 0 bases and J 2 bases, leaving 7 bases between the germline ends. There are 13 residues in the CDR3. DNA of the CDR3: TGCAGTGCTAGAGACCCCATGAACTATGGCTACACCTTC. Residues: CSARDPMNYGYTF.

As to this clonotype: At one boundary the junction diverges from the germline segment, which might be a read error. The CDR3 region is CASSLGLARNNEQYF. In DNA, the CDR3 is TGTGCTAGCAGCTTAGGACTAGCAAGAAACAATGAGCAGTACTTC. The chain recombines TRBV7-7 with TRBJ2-1; 8 nucleotides line up with TRBD2. The J call may be incorrect, as the DNA end agrees better with TRBJ2-7. Germline V gives CDR1 SSHAT, CDR2 FNYEAQ (reference sequence). This CDR3 comprises 15 residues.

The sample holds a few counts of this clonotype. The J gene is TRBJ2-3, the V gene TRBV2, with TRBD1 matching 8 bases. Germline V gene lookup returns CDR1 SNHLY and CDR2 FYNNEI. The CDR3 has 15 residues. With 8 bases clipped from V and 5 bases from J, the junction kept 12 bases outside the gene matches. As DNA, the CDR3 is TGTGCCAGCCCCGCGGGGACAGGTCCGGGAGATACGCAGTATTTT. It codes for CASPAGTGPGDTQYF. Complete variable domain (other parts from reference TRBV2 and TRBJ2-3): EPEVTQTPSHQVTQMGQEVILRCVPISNHLYFYWYRQILGQKVEFLVSFYNNEISEKSEIFDDQFSVERPDGSNFTLKIRSTKLEDSAMYFCASPAGTGPGDTQYFGPGTRLTVL.